The 23 T cell receptor beta chains below were found in one sample sequenced in a study of monozygotic twins with inflammatory bowel disease. TCRdb reprocessed the 5' RACE reads and reports one entry per CDR3 protein, with no DNA. The sample shows about 380,000 distinct CDR3 sequences, and just over 2.5% sits with its ten largest clones. The sample was blood. The receptor source for this set is a human donor with ulcerative colitis or Crohn's disease, or a healthy co-twin of an affected twin (not recorded which).

The CDR3 loop is CATSERDRGGTYEQYF. The chain uses TRBV24-1 and TRBJ2-7; TCRdb names TRBD1, which stays unverified in the absence of DNA. The CDR3 has 16 residues. Germline V gene data show CDR1 as KGHDR and CDR2 as SFDVKD.

The chain links TRBV7-9 to TRBJ2-3; the D call from TCRdb, TRBD1, cannot be confirmed without DNA. This CDR3 comprises 17 residues. Germline CDR1 SEHNR, CDR2 FQNEAQ (reference sequence). The CDR3 here is CASSLPLTGTPTDTQYF.

This rearrangement joins TRBV29-1 to TRBJ1-1; TCRdb picks TRBD1, but there is no DNA to check that call. The germline V gene has CDR1 SQVTM and CDR2 ANQGSEA. This CDR3 contains 13 residues. CDR3 sequence reads: CSVADRVGTEAFF. Based on the CDR3 plus reference TRBV29-1 and TRBJ1-1, the full variable domain is SAVISQKPSRDICQRGTSLTIQCQVDSQVTMMFWYRQQPGQSLTLIATANQGSEATYESGFVIDKFPISRPNLTFSTLTVSNMSPEDSSIYLCSVADRVGTEAFFGQGTRLTVV.

This rearrangement joins TRBV4-2 to TRBJ1-6; TCRdb proposes TRBD1, but this gene call is untestable without DNA. Germline loops: CDR1 LGHNA, CDR2 YNFKEQ. The CDR3 extends over 15 amino acids. Here the CDR3 reads CASSLAAQGSSPLHF.

The rearrangement joins TRBV5-1 to TRBJ2-7. Germline V lookup: CDR1 SGHRS, CDR2 YFSETQ. The length of the CDR3 is 16 residues. CDR3 protein: CASSLEGLPHTSEQYF.

The CDR3 spells CASSLPRETQYF. The chain employs TRBV11-2 and TRBJ2-5; the TRBD2 assignment by TCRdb is unverifiable without DNA. This CDR3 is built from 12 residues. Germline CDR1 and CDR2: SGHAT and FQNNGV.

This rearrangement joins TRBV6-4 to TRBJ2-2; the D call of TRBD1 rests on TCRdb alone, since no DNA is present to check it. The germline gives CDR1 MRHNA, CDR2 SNTAGT. CDR3 size: 16 residues. CDR3 region: CASKPRGTGSTGELFF.

The chain employs TRBV6-6 and TRBJ2-5; TCRdb indicates TRBD1, and absent DNA this call remains unverified. CDR3 length equals 13 residues. CDR1 and CDR2 from the germline V gene are MNHNY and SVGAGI (reference sequence). The CDR3 sequence: CASTGRGEETQYF.

The chain combines TRBV5-1 with TRBJ1-2; TCRdb lists TRBD1, though no DNA is available to test this call. Per germline, CDR1 SGHRS and CDR2 YFSETQ. This CDR3 region has 14 residues. The CDR3 loop reads CASSLTGMGYGYTF.

The V call is TRBV7-9, the J call TRBJ2-7; absent DNA, TCRdb's TRBD1 call cannot be checked. CDR1 SEHNR and CDR2 FQNEAQ come from the germline V gene (reference sequence). The CDR3 has 16 amino acids. The CDR3 protein is CASSLATGGGRYEQYF. The full variable domain, in which reference TRBV7-9 and TRBJ2-7 provide the parts outside the CDR3, is DTGVSQNPRHKITKRGQNVTFRCDPISEHNRLYWYRQTLGQGPEFLTYFQNEAQLEKSRLLSDRFSAERPKGSFSTLEIQRTEQGDSAMYLCASSLATGGGRYEQYFGPGTRLTVT.

The chain couples TRBV28 to TRBJ1-2; the TRBD1 assignment by TCRdb is unverifiable without DNA. Germline V gives CDR1 MDHEN, CDR2 SYDVKM. The CDR3 is made up of 14 amino acids. CDR3: CASSSPRTGFGYTF.

The rearrangement joins TRBV11-2 to TRBJ2-5; with no DNA, the TCRdb D assignment of TRBD2 cannot be verified. Germline V gene lookup returns CDR1 SGHAT and CDR2 FQNNGV. This CDR3 has 13 residues. This chain's CDR3 is CASSLFGRETQYF.

The chain combines TRBV4-1 with TRBJ2-7; TCRdb outputs TRBD1, but without DNA this stays unchecked. Germline V gene sequence: CDR1 MGHRA, CDR2 YSYEKL. The CDR3 has 13 residues. The CDR3: CASSQGGDYEQYF.

The chain links TRBV6-5 to TRBJ2-5; TCRdb's assignment of TRBD2 cannot be checked, as there is no DNA. This CDR3 region has 16 residues. CDR1 and CDR2 (germline): MNHEY, SVGAGI. The CDR3 is CASSYKPGLAGETQYF.

CDR3 residues: CAISELETQYF. This chain connects TRBV10-3 to TRBJ2-5. The CDR3 is made up of 11 amino acids. Germline CDR1 ENHRY, CDR2 SYGVKD.

The V call is TRBV7-3, the J call TRBJ2-7. This CDR3 is 14 amino acids long. Germline assignment: CDR1 SGHTA and CDR2 FQGTGA. This CDR3 is CASSFGSTSYEQYF.

CDR3 residues: CATSTLYEQYF. The V call is TRBV18, the J call TRBJ2-7. The germline V gene has CDR1 KGHSH and CDR2 LQKENI. The CDR3 length is 11 residues. Filled out from reference TRBV18 and TRBJ2-7, the complete variable domain reads NAGVMQNPRHLVRRRGQEARLRCSPMKGHSHVYWYRQLPEEGLKFMVYLQKENIIDESGMPKERFSAEFPKEGPSILRIQQVVRGDSAAYFCATSTLYEQYFGPGTRLTVT.

The V call is TRBV28, the J call TRBJ1-1; absent DNA, TCRdb's TRBD1 call cannot be checked. This CDR3 contains 14 residues. Germline V gene sequence: CDR1 MDHEN, CDR2 SYDVKM. CDR3 in amino acids: CASRSGGVNTEAFF.

The genes are TRBV27 and TRBJ2-3; checking the TCRdb D call of TRBD1 is not possible without DNA. CDR3 length: 14 residues. The germline V gene has CDR1 MNHEY and CDR2 SMNVEV (reference sequence). The CDR3 sequence is CASSFGRGLDTQYF.

V usage is TRBV4-1 and J usage is TRBJ2-2; TCRdb's D call, TRBD2, is unchecked because there is no DNA. Looked up from germline, CDR1 is MGHRA and CDR2 is YSYEKL. The CDR3 runs to 16 residues. This chain's CDR3 is CASSQVAGSNTGELFF.

The chain couples TRBV10-3 to TRBJ2-1; TCRdb returns TRBD2, unconfirmable since there is no DNA. CDR1 and CDR2 from the germline V gene are ENHRY and SYGVKD. The CDR3 contains 15 residues. CDR3: CAISEEEGWNNEQFF.

The rearrangement uses TRBV7-9 and TRBJ1-5; as DNA is missing, the TRBD1 call by TCRdb cannot be tested. CDR3 length: 13 residues. In germline, CDR1 is SEHNR, CDR2 FQNEAQ (reference sequence). CDR3 sequence: CASSSRAGQPQHF.

The chain employs TRBV6-2 or TRBV6-3 and TRBJ1-1. The CDR3 totals 14 residues. Germline CDR1 MNHEY, CDR2 SVGEGT. The CDR3 protein is CASSPGLLHTEAFF.